This T cell receptor (beta chain) came from a study of blood T cell repertoires in COVID-19. As for the study in general: T cells, B-cell-depleted T cells, or PBMCs supplied cDNA or gDNA.

This CDR3 is 15 amino acids long. Germline trimming cut 2 bases from V and 0 bases from J; bases unmatched to any gene: 3. Germline V gene sequence: CDR1 SGHRS, CDR2 YFSETQ. Only in-frame clones appear in the TCRdb table, and some are missing; sequencing was by immunoSEQ multiplex PCR. This sample carries 70,000 to 95,000 clones, roughly 90% of them seen once, and the ten largest clones take around 2.6%. Seattle enrolled patients during active infection and tracked them longitudinally. The sequenced material came from peripheral blood. This chain joins TRBV5-1 and TRBJ2-3, with 7 nucleotides matching TRBD1. This TCR came from a man aged 50 to 60 with COVID-19, enrolled during active disease. The CDR3 region has the DNA TGCGCCAGCAGCTTACAGGGGAAGAGCACAGATACGCAGTATTTT. Translating it yields CASSLQGKSTDTQYF.